Included here is one T cell receptor beta chain sequence, with context. From germline, CDR1 is MDHEN and CDR2 SYDVKM. The length of the CDR3 is 16 residues. V lost 5 bases, J lost 5 bases, and 12 bases stayed unmatched. These data originate in a study of T cells in localized non-small cell lung cancer. The method was immunoSEQ multiplex PCR; TCRdb's version includes in-frame clones alone and lacks a portion of them. Of roughly 4,200 clones in the sample, about 38% were seen once. This TCR derives from a woman aged 35 to 70 with stage I lung adenocarcinoma. The chain recombines TRBV28 with TRBJ2-5, with 9 bases that match TRBD1. The sequences come from lung tumor tissue, collected before any cancer treatment. This chain's CDR3 is CASSLGTGTVGETQYF. The CDR3 DNA is TGTGCCAGCAGTCTCGGGACAGGGACGGTAGGGGAGACCCAGTACTTC.